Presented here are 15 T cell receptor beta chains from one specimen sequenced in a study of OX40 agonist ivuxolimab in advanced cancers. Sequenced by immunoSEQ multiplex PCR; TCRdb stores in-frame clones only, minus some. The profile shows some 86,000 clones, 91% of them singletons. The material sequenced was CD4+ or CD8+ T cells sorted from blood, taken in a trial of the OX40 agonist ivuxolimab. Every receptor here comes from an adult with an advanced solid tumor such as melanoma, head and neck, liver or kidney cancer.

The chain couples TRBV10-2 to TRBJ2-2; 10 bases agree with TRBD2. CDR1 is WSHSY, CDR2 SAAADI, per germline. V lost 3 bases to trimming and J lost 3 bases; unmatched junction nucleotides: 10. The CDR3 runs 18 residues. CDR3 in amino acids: CASSDTPAGGSYTGELFF. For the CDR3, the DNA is TGCGCCAGCAGTGATACCCCAGCGGGAGGGAGTTACACCGGGGAGCTGTTTTTT.

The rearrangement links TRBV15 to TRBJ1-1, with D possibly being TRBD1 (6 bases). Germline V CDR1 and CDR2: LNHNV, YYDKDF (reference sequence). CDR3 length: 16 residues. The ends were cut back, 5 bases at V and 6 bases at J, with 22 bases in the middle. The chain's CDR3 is CATSVPTGPGRAEAFF. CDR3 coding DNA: TGTGCCACCAGCGTTCCCACAGGGCCCGGAAGAGCTGAAGCTTTCTTT. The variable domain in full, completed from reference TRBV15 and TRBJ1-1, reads DAMVIQNPRYQVTQFGKPVTLSCSQTLNHNVMYWYQQKSSQAPKLLFHYYDKDFNNEADTPDNFQSRRPNTSFCFLDIRSPGLGDTAMYLCATSVPTGPGRAEAFFGQGTRLTVV.

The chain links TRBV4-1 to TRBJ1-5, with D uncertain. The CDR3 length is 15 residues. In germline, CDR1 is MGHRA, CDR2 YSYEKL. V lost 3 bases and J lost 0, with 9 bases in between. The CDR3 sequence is CASSQGTYSNQPQHF. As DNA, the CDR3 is TGCGCCAGCAGCCAGGGCACCTATAGCAATCAGCCCCAGCATTTT.

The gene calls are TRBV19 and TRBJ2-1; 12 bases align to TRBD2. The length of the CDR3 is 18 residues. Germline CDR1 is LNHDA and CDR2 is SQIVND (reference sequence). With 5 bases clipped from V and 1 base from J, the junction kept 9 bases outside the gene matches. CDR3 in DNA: TGTGCCAGTAGTTCCCGGCCTCTAGCGGGAGGGTCCTACAATGAGCAGTTCTTC. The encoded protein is CASSSRPLAGGSYNEQFF.

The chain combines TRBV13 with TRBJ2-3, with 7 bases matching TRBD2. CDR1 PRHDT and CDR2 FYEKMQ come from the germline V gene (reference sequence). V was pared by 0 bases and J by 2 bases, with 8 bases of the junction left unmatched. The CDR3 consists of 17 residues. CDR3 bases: TGTGCCAGCAGCTTAGGGCCGATAGCGGGTGTCACAGATACGCAGTATTTT. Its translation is CASSLGPIAGVTDTQYF.

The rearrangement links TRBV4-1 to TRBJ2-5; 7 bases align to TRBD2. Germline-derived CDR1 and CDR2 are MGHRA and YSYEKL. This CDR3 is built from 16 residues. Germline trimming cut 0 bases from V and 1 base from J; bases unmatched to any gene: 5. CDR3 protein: CASSQDLSGTQETQYF. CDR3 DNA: TGCGCCAGCAGCCAAGATCTGAGCGGGACCCAAGAGACCCAGTACTTC.

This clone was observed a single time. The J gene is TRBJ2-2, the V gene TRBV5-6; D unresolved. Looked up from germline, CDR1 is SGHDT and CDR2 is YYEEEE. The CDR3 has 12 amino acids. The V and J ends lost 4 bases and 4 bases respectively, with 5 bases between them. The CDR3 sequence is CASSLPTGELFF. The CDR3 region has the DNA TGTGCCAGCAGCCTCCCCACCGGGGAGCTGTTTTTT.

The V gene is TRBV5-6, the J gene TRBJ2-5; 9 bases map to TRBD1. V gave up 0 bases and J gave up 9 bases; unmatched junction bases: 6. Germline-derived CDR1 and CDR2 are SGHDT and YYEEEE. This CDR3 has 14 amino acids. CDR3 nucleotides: TGTGCCAGCAGCTTGGACAGGGGGCGGAGGGCCCAGTACTTC. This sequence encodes CASSLDRGRRAQYF. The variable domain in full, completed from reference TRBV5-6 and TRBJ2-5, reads DAGVTQSPTHLIKTRGQQVTLRCSPKSGHDTVSWYQQALGQGPQFIFQYYEEEERQRGNFPDRFSGHQFPNYSSELNVNALLLGDSALYLCASSLDRGRRAQYFGPGTRLLVL.

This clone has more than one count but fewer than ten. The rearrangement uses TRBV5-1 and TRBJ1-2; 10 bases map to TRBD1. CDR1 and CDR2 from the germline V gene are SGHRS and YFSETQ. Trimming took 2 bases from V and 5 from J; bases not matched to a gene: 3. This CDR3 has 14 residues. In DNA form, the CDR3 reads TGCGCCAGCAGCTTCGGACAGGGGGATTATGGCTACACCTTC. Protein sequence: CASSFGQGDYGYTF.

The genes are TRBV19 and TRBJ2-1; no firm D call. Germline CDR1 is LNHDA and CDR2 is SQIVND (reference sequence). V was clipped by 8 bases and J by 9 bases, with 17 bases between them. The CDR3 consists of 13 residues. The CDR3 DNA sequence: TGTGCCAGTGGGGTTGGCTCAGGTACTGAGCAGTTCTTC. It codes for CASGVGSGTEQFF.

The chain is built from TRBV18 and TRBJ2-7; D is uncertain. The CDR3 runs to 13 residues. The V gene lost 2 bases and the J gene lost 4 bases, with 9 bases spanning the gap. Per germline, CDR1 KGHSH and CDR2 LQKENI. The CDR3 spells CASSPKTDYEQYF. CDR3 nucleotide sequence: TGTGCCAGCTCACCAAAGACTGATTACGAGCAGTACTTC.

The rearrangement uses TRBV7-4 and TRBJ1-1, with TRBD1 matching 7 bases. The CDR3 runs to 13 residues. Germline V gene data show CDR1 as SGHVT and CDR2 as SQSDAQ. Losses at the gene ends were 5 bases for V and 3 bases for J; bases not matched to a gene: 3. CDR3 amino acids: CASSQGQYTEAFF. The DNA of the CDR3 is TGTGCCAGCAGCCAGGGACAGTACACTGAAGCTTTCTTT.

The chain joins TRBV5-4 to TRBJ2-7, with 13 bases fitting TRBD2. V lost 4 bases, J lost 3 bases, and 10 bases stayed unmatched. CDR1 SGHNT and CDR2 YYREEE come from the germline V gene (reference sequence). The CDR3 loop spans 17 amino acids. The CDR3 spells CASSPRTSGRLNYEQYF. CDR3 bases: TGTGCCAGCAGCCCTAGGACTAGCGGGAGATTAAACTACGAGCAGTACTTC.

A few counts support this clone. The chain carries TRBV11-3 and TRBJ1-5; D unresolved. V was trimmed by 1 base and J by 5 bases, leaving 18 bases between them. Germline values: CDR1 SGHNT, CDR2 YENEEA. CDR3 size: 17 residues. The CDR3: CASSLGESCGVYQPQHF. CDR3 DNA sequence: TGTGCCAGCAGCTTAGGCGAAAGCTGTGGGGTTTATCAGCCCCAGCATTTT.

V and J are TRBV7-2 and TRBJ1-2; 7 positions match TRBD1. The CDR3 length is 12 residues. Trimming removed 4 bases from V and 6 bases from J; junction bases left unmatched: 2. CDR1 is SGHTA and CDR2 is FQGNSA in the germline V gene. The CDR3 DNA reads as TGTGCCAGCAGCTCCCAGGGGGATGGCTACACCTTC. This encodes CASSSQGDGYTF.